A single sample is the source of the 8 T cell receptor beta chains below, sequenced in a study of siplizumab effects on memory and regulatory T cells. Libraries were prepared by immunoSEQ multiplex PCR; TCRdb keeps only in-frame clonotypes and omits some of them. The repertoire holds some 100,000 clones, 90% to 95% seen once, with approximately 0.71% in the top ten. Sequenced input: Tregs sorted from blood. All receptors come from a human donor in good health.

This chain joins TRBV5-4 and TRBJ2-3; D remains ambiguous. Germline CDR1 reads SGHNT; CDR2 reads YYREEE (reference sequence). Trimming stripped 6 bases from V and 2 bases from J, with 10 bases between. This CDR3 comprises 13 residues. Here the CDR3 reads CASMEKPTDTQYF. In nucleotides, the CDR3 is TGTGCCAGCATGGAGAAACCCACAGATACGCAGTATTTT.

The V gene is TRBV5-1, the J gene TRBJ1-4; D is perhaps TRBD1 (5 bases). This CDR3 is 14 amino acids long. The germline gives CDR1 SGHRS, CDR2 YFSETQ. V was clipped by 0 bases and J by 7 bases, with 10 bases between them. The CDR3 sequence is CASSLGGIGEKLFF. The CDR3 DNA reads TGCGCCAGCAGCTTGGGGGGGATTGGTGAAAAACTGTTTTTT.

This chain connects TRBV5-1 to TRBJ1-5, with D maybe TRBD1 (6 bases). This CDR3 has 18 amino acids. Germline V gives CDR1 SGHRS, CDR2 YFSETQ. V was pared by 1 base and J by 0 bases, with 17 bases between. Here the CDR3 DNA reads TGCGCCAGCAGCTTGATCCCCGGGGGGCTTAATAGCAATCAGCCCCAGCATTTT. It yields the protein CASSLIPGGLNSNQPQHF.

The rearrangement links TRBV4-1 to TRBJ2-5, with TRBD2 matching 12 bases. CDR3 length: 17 amino acids. Germline CDR1 reads MGHRA; CDR2 reads YSYEKL. V shed 0 bases, J shed 1 base, and the junction held 3 bases outside the gene matches. The CDR3 nucleotides read TGCGCCAGCAGCCAAGATCCGGGACTAGCGGGCCAAGAGACCCAGTACTTC. Amino acid sequence: CASSQDPGLAGQETQYF.

This chain uses TRBV10-3 with TRBJ1-5; D is ambiguous. V was cut by 2 bases and J by 5 bases, with 10 bases left in between. The CDR3 totals 14 residues. Germline values: CDR1 ENHRY, CDR2 SYGVKD. The CDR3 sequence is CAISEAGLYQPQHF. The CDR3 DNA is TGTGCCATCAGTGAGGCAGGACTATATCAGCCCCAGCATTTT.

CDR3 residues: CASSLGISGNTIYF. In nucleotides, the CDR3 is TGTGCCAGCAGCTTAGGCATCTCTGGAAACACCATATATTTT. The rearrangement uses TRBV7-9 and TRBJ1-3, with D hard to call. Germline CDR1 and CDR2: SEHNR and FQNEAQ (reference sequence). Trimming removed 1 base at V and 0 bases at J, with 4 bases between. The CDR3 length is 14 residues.

This chain uses TRBV4-1 with TRBJ2-7; perhaps TRBD2 as D (6 bases). The CDR3 loop spans 14 amino acids. V lost 2 bases to trimming and J lost 3 bases, with 11 bases between them. Germline-derived CDR1 and CDR2 are MGHRA and YSYEKL. Here the CDR3 reads CASSQLSGDYEQYF. The CDR3 coding sequence is TGCGCCAGCAGCCAATTATCGGGAGACTACGAGCAGTACTTC.

This chain links TRBV4-1 with TRBJ2-1; D not certain. This CDR3 is 14 amino acids long. V was cut by 5 bases and J by 4 bases, with 12 bases left in between. Germline V gene sequence: CDR1 MGHRA, CDR2 YSYEKL. CDR3 protein: CASSFAGKYNEQFF. The CDR3 coding sequence is TGCGCCAGCAGCTTTGCCGGAAAGTACAATGAGCAGTTCTTC.